This section outlines one T cell receptor beta chain sequence together with its context. Its antigen is currently unknown. The data belong to a study of OX40 agonist ivuxolimab in advanced cancers. Study-level background: The drug used for patients, ivuxolimab, was an agonistic anti-OX40 (CD134) antibody. Treatment received earlier with anti-PD-1, anti-PD-L1 or anti-CTLA-4 agents was allowed, and over 30% had some. Findings of the study overall: Partial responders dosed at 0.1-3.0 mg/kg displayed clonal expansion ranking among the lowest.

V was trimmed by 2 bases and J by 1 base, leaving 5 bases between them. There are 14 residues in the CDR3. The germline gives CDR1 MNHNY, CDR2 SVGAGI (reference sequence). Method: immunoSEQ multiplex PCR; TCRdb's copy keeps in-frame clones and lacks some. Of 44,000 or so clones detected, around 90% appear once; the ten largest clones hold under 20%. V and J are TRBV6-6 and TRBJ2-2; unclear D gene. The sequencing used CD4+ or CD8+ T cells sorted from blood, collected in a trial of the OX40 agonist ivuxolimab. The receptor was isolated from an adult with an advanced solid tumor such as melanoma, head and neck, liver or kidney cancer. The CDR3 sequence is CASSYAQNTGELFF. For the CDR3, the DNA is TGTGCCAGCAGTTACGCTCAGAACACCGGGGAGCTGTTTTTT.